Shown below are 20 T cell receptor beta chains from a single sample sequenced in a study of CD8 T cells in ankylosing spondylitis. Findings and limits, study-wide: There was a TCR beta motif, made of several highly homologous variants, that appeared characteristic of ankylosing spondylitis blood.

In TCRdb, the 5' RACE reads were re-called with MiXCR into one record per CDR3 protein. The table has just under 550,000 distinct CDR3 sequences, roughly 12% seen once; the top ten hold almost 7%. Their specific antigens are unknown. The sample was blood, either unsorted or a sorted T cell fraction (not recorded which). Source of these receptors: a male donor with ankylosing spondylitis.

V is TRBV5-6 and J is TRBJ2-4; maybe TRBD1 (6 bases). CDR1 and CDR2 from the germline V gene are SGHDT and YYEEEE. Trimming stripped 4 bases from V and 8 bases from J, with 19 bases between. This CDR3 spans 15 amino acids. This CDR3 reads CASSPALGAFHIQYF. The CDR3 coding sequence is TGTGCCAGCAGCCCTGCTCTGGGGGCGTTCCACATTCAGTACTTC.

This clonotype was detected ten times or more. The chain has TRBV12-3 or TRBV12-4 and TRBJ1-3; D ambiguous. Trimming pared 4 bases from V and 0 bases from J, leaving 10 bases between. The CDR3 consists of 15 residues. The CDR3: CASSSKTVSGNTIYF. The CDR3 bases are TGTGCCAGCAGTTCTAAGACTGTCTCTGGAAACACCATATATTTT.

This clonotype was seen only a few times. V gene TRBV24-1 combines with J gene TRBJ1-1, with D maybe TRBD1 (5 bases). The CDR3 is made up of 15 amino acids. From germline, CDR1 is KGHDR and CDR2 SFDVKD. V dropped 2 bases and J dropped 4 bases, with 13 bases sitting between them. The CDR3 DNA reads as TGTGCCACCAGTGATTCCCGCCGGGGGACCACTGAAGCTTTCTTT. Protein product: CATSDSRRGTTEAFF.

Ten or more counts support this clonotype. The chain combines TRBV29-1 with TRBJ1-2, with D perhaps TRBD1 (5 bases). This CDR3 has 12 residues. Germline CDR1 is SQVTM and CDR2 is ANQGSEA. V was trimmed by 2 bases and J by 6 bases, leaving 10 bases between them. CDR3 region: CSVERGEDGYTF. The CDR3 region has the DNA TGCAGCGTTGAACGAGGGGAGGATGGCTACACCTTC.

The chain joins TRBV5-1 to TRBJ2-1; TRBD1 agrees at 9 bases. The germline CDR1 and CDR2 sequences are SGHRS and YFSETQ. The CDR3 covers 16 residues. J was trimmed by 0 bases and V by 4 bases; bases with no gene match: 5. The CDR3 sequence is CASSATTGGSYNEQFF. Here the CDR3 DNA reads TGCGCCAGCAGCGCAACGACAGGGGGCTCCTACAATGAGCAGTTCTTC.

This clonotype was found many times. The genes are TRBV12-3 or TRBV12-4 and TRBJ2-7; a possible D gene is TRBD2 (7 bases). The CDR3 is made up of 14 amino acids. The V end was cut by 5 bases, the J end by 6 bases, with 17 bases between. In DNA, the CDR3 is TGTGCCAGCAGTAGGGGACACCCGGGAGGCGAGCAGTACGTC. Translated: CASSRGHPGGEQYV.

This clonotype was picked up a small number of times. The CDR3 DNA sequence: TGTGCCAGCAGCCAAGAAGGAATAGCCAAAAACATTCAGTACTTC. Its translation is CASSQEGIAKNIQYF. The rearrangement joins TRBV3-1 to TRBJ2-4; no definite D call. Germline CDR1 and CDR2: LGHDT and YNNKEL (reference sequence). The ends were cut back, 0 bases at V and 0 bases at J, with 6 bases in the middle. The CDR3 covers 15 residues.

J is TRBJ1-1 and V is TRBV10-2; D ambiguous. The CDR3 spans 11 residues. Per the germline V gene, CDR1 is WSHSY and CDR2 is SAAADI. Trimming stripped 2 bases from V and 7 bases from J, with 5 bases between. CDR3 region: CASSEGLEAFF. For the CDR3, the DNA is TGCGCCAGCAGTGAGGGGCTTGAAGCTTTCTTT.

In DNA form, the CDR3 reads TGTGCCAGCAGTCCTGGGACAGGGGACCAAGAGACCCAGTACTTC. Its protein product is CASSPGTGDQETQYF. V usage is TRBV12-3 or TRBV12-4 and J usage is TRBJ2-5; TRBD1 aligns across 10 bases. With V trimmed by 5 bases and J by 0 bases, 3 bases remained unmatched. This CDR3 has 15 residues.

The CDR3 reads CASSYGQAYEQYF. The CDR3, as DNA: TGTGCCAGCAGTTATGGACAGGCCTACGAGCAGTACTTC. The chain has TRBV27 and TRBJ2-7; 7 bases fit TRBD1. CDR1 is MNHEY and CDR2 is SMNVEV in the germline V gene (reference sequence). The CDR3 loop spans 13 amino acids. The V gene end was trimmed by 4 bases and the J gene end by 2 bases; junction bases not matched to a gene: 2.

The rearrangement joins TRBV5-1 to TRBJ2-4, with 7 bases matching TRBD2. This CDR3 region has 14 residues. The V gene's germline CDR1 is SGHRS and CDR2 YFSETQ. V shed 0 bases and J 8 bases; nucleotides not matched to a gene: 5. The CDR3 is CASSLAGEGYIQYF. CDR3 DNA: TGCGCCAGCAGCTTGGCCGGGGAGGGGTACATTCAGTACTTC.

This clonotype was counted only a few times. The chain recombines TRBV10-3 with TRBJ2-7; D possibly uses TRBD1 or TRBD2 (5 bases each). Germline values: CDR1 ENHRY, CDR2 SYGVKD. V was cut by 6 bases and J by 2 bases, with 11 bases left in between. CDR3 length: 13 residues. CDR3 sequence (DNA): TGTGCCATCAGCTGGGACGGGGCCTACGAGCAGTACTTC. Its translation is CAISWDGAYEQYF.

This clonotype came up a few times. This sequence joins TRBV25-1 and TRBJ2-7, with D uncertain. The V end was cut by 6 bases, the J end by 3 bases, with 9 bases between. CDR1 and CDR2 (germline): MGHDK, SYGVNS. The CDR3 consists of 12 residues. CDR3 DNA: TGTGCCAGCAGCCTACCATTCTACGAGCAGTACGTC. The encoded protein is CASSLPFYEQYV.

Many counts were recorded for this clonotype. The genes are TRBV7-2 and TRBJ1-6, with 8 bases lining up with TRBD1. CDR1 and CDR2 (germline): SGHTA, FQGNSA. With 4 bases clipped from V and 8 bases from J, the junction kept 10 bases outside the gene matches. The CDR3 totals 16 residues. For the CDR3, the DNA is TGTGCCAGCAGCTACCCGGACAGGGTTACGGATTCACCCCTCCACTTT. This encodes CASSYPDRVTDSPLHF.

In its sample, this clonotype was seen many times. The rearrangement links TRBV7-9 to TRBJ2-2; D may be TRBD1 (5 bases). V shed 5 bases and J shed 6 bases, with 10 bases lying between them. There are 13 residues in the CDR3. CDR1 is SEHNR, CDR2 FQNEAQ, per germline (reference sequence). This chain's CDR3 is CASSMDMAGELFF. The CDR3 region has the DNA TGTGCCAGCAGCATGGACATGGCCGGGGAGCTGTTTTTT.

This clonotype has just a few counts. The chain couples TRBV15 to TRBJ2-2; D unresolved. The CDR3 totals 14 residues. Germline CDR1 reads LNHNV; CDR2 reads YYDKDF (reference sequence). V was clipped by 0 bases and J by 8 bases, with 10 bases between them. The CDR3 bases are TGTGCCACCAGCAGAGATGTTGGTGCGGGGGAGCTGTTTTTT. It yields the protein CATSRDVGAGELFF.

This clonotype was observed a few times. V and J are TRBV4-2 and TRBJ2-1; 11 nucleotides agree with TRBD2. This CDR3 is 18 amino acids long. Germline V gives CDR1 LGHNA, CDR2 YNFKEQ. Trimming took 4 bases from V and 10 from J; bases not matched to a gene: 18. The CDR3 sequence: CASSPTVLLAGETQEQFF. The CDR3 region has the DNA TGTGCCAGCAGCCCGACGGTATTACTAGCGGGAGAAACTCAGGAGCAGTTCTTC.

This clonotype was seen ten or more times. CDR3 loop: CATLVLGLGTGELFF. In DNA form, the CDR3 reads TGTGCCACCCTAGTCCTGGGGCTGGGGACCGGGGAGCTGTTTTTT. This chain connects TRBV12-3 or TRBV12-4 to TRBJ2-2; possible D gene TRBD1, 5 bases. The V end lost 10 bases, the J end lost 5 bases, and 20 bases lay between the germline ends. The CDR3 has 15 residues.

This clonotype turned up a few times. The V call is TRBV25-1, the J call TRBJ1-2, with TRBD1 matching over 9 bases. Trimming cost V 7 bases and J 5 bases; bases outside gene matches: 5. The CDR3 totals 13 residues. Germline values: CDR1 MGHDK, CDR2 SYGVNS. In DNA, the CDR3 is TGTGCCAGCACCAGGACAGGGGCTTATGGCTACACCTTC. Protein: CASTRTGAYGYTF.

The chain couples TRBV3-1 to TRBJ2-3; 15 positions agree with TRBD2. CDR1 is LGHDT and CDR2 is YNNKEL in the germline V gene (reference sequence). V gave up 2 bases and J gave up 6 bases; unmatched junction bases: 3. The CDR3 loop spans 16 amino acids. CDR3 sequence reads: CASSQRTSGRADTQYF. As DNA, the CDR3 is TGTGCCAGCAGCCAAAGGACTAGCGGGAGGGCCGATACGCAGTATTTT.